This T cell receptor (beta chain) was sequenced during a study of shared clonotypes between healthy human individuals. Each donor was a Caucasian adult residing in Nashville, Tennessee. Assay runs were performed at deep level. Each PCR replicate run on unsorted PBMC took in around 300 ng DNA, 30,000 or so T cell genomes. In the authors' methods: Filtering differed, since immunoSEQ gave only junction sequences and no quality scores. TCRdb's table, derived via immunoSEQ multiplex PCR, lists solely in-frame clones and lacks some. The D gene and trimming were derived from the DNA, and the V and J assignments and clone size from that table. This table has hundreds of thousands of clones, 77% appearing once. CDR3 length equals 14 residues. CDR1 is SEHNR, CDR2 FQNEAQ, per germline (reference sequence). V was cut by 6 bases and J by 6 bases, with 18 bases left in between.

This chain connects TRBV7-9 to TRBJ2-7, with D possibly being TRBD1 (5 bases). The receptor was derived from a woman in her thirties or forties in good health. Some clones in this sample may be carry-over from other donors' samples. The sample consisted of PBMCs. CDR3 coding DNA: TGTGCCAGCAGATCCCGGGCCCAGGGATCCGAGCAGTACTTC. Translating gives CASRSRAQGSEQYF.